What follows are 10 T cell receptor beta chains derived from one specimen sequenced in a study of graft-versus-host responses after intestinal transplantation. Sequencing used immunoSEQ multiplex PCR; TCRdb keeps in-frame clones, though not all of them. The table has some 87,000 clones, roughly 93% seen once. Their specific antigens are unknown. The sample consisted of unstimulated CD8+ T cells sorted from spleen or lymph node cells, taken before transplant. The receptor source for this set is a human donor who was the organ donor for an intestinal transplant.

V and J are TRBV19 and TRBJ2-1; D possibly corresponds to TRBD2 (6 bases). This CDR3 is built from 14 residues. Germline-derived CDR1 and CDR2 are LNHDA and SQIVND (reference sequence). Trimming cost V 5 bases and J 4 bases, with 12 bases left between them. The CDR3 loop reads CASSSGTRYNEQFF. In DNA, the CDR3 is TGTGCCAGTAGTTCCGGGACTCGGTACAATGAGCAGTTCTTC.

The rearrangement links TRBV5-1 to TRBJ1-4, with TRBD1 as a possible D gene (6 bases). CDR1 is SGHRS, CDR2 YFSETQ, per germline. V was clipped by 3 bases and J by 10 bases, with 19 bases between them. The CDR3 is 15 amino acids. In DNA form, the CDR3 reads TGCGCCAGCAGCTCTGACAGGACGGTAGACGGAAAACTGTTTTTT. This codes for CASSSDRTVDGKLFF.

The chain joins TRBV4-1 to TRBJ2-3; possible D gene TRBD1, 6 bases. The CDR3 is made up of 14 amino acids. The V gene's germline CDR1 is MGHRA and CDR2 YSYEKL. V was cut by 1 base and J by 6 bases, with 11 bases left in between. This CDR3 is CASSQGVGADTQYF. The CDR3 DNA sequence: TGCGCCAGCAGCCAAGGGGTGGGGGCGGATACGCAGTATTTT.

This clone was found once. The V call is TRBV4-3, the J call TRBJ1-5; 9 bases map to TRBD1. This CDR3 region has 15 residues. Germline loops: CDR1 LGHNA, CDR2 YSLEER. The junction had 3 bases not matched to a gene; V was cut back by 0 bases and J by 6 bases. CDR3 sequence: CASSQDGTGSQPQHF. CDR3 coding DNA: TGCGCCAGCAGCCAAGATGGGACAGGGAGTCAGCCCCAGCATTTT.

V is TRBV27 and J is TRBJ2-7; TRBD2 is a possible D gene (5 bases). Trimming took off 5 bases at V and 0 bases at J, with 8 bases between the two ends. Germline V gives CDR1 MNHEY, CDR2 SMNVEV (reference sequence). The CDR3 consists of 13 residues. DNA for the CDR3: TGTGCCAGCAGTCTTGCGGGCTCCTACGAGCAGTACTTC. Translating it yields CASSLAGSYEQYF.

This sequence joins TRBV9 and TRBJ2-1; the D gene is possibly TRBD1 (7 bases). V lost 3 bases to trimming and J lost 0 bases, with 13 bases between them. CDR3 length: 16 residues. CDR1 and CDR2 (germline): SGDLS, YYNGEE. CDR3 nucleotide sequence: TGTGCCAGCAGCGAGGGGGCGCGGGACTCCTACAATGAGCAGTTCTTC. The encoded protein is CASSEGARDSYNEQFF.

The CDR3 DNA reads as TGTGCCAGCAGCTTTACAGGGGGCTGGCGGCAAGAGACCCAGTACTTC. The encoded protein is CASSFTGGWRQETQYF. The J gene is TRBJ2-5, the V gene TRBV27; TRBD1 matches at 9 bases. The germline gives CDR1 MNHEY, CDR2 SMNVEV (reference sequence). Losses at the gene ends were 6 bases for V and 2 bases for J; bases not matched to a gene: 10. The CDR3 covers 16 residues.

The V and J genes are TRBV28 and TRBJ2-4; maybe TRBD1 (5 bases). V lost 6 bases to trimming and J lost 16 bases, with 13 bases between them. Germline V gives CDR1 MDHEN, CDR2 SYDVKM. This CDR3 has 10 residues. DNA for the CDR3: TGTGCCAGCAGCGACAGTACCCAATACTTC. This codes for CASSDSTQYF.

V gene TRBV5-8 combines with J gene TRBJ2-1; 13 positions match TRBD2. The CDR3 covers 16 residues. Germline values: CDR1 SGHTS, CDR2 YDEGEE. Trimming at V came to 6 bases and at J to 2 bases, leaving 5 bases not matched to a gene. CDR3 amino acids: CASNRLAGGTYNEQFF. In DNA form, the CDR3 reads TGTGCCAGCAACCGACTAGCGGGGGGTACCTACAATGAGCAGTTCTTC.

The CDR3 DNA sequence: TGTGCCAGCAGCCAAGAGGGCGGACTAGCGGGGGGGCCCTTATATGAGCAGTTCTTC. Residues: CASSQEGGLAGGPLYEQFF. The rearrangement joins TRBV4-2 to TRBJ2-1, with 15 nucleotides matching TRBD2. Germline V gives CDR1 LGHNA, CDR2 YNFKEQ. The CDR3 has 19 residues. V shed 0 bases and J 8 bases; nucleotides not matched to a gene: 11.